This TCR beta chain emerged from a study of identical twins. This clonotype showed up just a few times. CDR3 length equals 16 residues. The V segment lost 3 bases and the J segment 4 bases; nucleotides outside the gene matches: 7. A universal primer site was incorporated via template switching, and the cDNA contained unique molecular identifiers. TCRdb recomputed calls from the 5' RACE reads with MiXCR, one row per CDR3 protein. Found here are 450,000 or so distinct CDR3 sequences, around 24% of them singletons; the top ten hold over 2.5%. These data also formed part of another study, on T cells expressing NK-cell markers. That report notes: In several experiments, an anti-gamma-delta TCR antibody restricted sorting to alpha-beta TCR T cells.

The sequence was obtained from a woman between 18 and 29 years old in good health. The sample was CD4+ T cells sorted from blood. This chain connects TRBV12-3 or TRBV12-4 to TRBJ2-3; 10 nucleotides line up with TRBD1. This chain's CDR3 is CASSLPTGGRADTQYF. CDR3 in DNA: TGTGCCAGCAGTTTGCCGACAGGGGGCCGGGCAGATACGCAGTATTTT.